Following are 15 T cell receptor beta chains from one sample sequenced in a study of blood T cells in healthy people across ages. The second PCR ran about 6 to 12 cycles with a sample-barcoded 5' primer and J-beta primers. One entry per CDR3 protein results from TCRdb running MiXCR on the 5' RACE reads. The repertoire includes just over 1 million distinct CDR3 sequences, 35% to 55% of them detected once, and approximately 17% sits in the top ten. The sequenced material came from blood. These receptor sequences come from a woman aged 55-69 years in good health.

This clonotype was seen once. This chain uses TRBV20-1 with TRBJ2-1; the D gene is possibly TRBD2 (5 bases). Germline V CDR1 and CDR2: DFQATT, SNEGSKA (reference sequence). Trimming took off 8 bases at V and 0 bases at J, with 11 bases between the two ends. The CDR3 spans 13 residues. CDR3 residues: CSTRGSSYNEQFF. The DNA for the CDR3 is TGCAGTACCCGAGGGTCCTCCTACAATGAGCAGTTCTTC.

The chain uses TRBV5-1 and TRBJ2-3; D gene uncertain. The ends were cut back, 4 bases at V and 3 bases at J, with 12 bases in the middle. Germline V CDR1 and CDR2: SGHRS, YFSETQ. This CDR3 spans 14 amino acids. CDR3 amino acids: CASSAGHETDTQYF. For the CDR3, the DNA is TGCGCCAGCAGCGCCGGCCACGAAACAGATACGCAGTATTTT.

The chain uses TRBV4-1 and TRBJ2-3; TRBD2 matches 14 bases. V was pared by 1 base and J by 4 bases, with 10 bases of the junction left unmatched. Germline CDR1 and CDR2: MGHRA and YSYEKL. CDR3 size: 19 residues. The CDR3, as DNA: TGCGCCAGCAGCCAAGGGGGACTAGCGGGAGTGCTCAGGGCAGATACGCAGTATTTT. Its protein is CASSQGGLAGVLRADTQYF.

The chain links TRBV30 to TRBJ2-7, with D perhaps matching TRBD1 or TRBD2 (5 bases each). The J call is uncertain, as TRBJ2-5 better fits the DNA end. Germline CDR1 and CDR2: GTSNPN and SVGIG (reference sequence). CDR3 length equals 11 residues. CDR3 protein: CAWGGSETQYF. Written as DNA, the CDR3 is TGTGCCTGGGGGGGTTCAGAGACCCAGTACTTC.

This clonotype was seen ten or more times. One end of the junction fails to match germline, which may point to a read error. The chain joins TRBV5-1 to TRBJ2-7, with 10 bases that match TRBD2. CDR1 is SGHRS and CDR2 is YFSETQ in the germline V gene. This CDR3 has 15 residues. The CDR3 here is CASSLELAGAYEQYF. CDR3 in DNA: TGTGCCAGCAGCTTAGAGCTAGCGGGAGCGTACGAGCAGTACTTC.

With respect to this clonotype: An end of the junction differs from the germline gene, which may be a read error. In nucleotides, the CDR3 is TGTGCCAGCAGCTTTTGGACAGGGGTTCGTGAAAAACTGATTTTT. As protein: CASSFWTGVREKLIF. The chain couples TRBV5-6 to TRBJ1-4; 9 bases agree with TRBD1. Per germline, CDR1 SGHDT and CDR2 YYEEEE. This CDR3 has 15 residues.

The genes are TRBV20-1 and TRBJ2-3, with no clear D. The CDR3 length is 11 residues. The germline V and J ends were trimmed by 1 base and 4 bases, with 3 bases remaining between them. CDR1 and CDR2 from the germline V gene are DFQATT and SNEGSKA (reference sequence). CDR3 DNA: TGCAGTGCTAGAGTTTCAGATACGCAGTATTTT. Translating gives CSARVSDTQYF.

The rearrangement joins TRBV5-6 to TRBJ1-2; tentatively, D is TRBD1 (6 bases). The CDR3 contains 13 residues. V lost 0 bases, J lost 5 bases, and 8 bases lay in between. Germline V gene data show CDR1 as SGHDT and CDR2 as YYEEEE. The CDR3 protein is CASSLEGQYGYTF. In DNA form, the CDR3 reads TGTGCCAGCAGCTTGGAAGGACAGTATGGCTACACCTTC.

The J gene is TRBJ2-2, the V gene TRBV20-1; a weak D match, TRBD1 (5 bases). Looked up from germline, CDR1 is DFQATT and CDR2 is SNEGSKA (reference sequence). This CDR3 has 16 residues. Trimming shortened V by 5 bases and J by 5 bases, and 21 bases separated the two germline ends. The CDR3 loop reads CSAESNLLSGTGELFF. The CDR3 nucleotides are TGCAGTGCTGAGTCAAATCTGCTCTCAGGGACCGGGGAGCTGTTTTTT.

This clonotype showed up just a few times. Here the CDR3 reads CASSQQLAGARTQYF. CDR3 nucleotide sequence: TGTGCCAGCAGCCAGCAACTAGCGGGTGCCAGGACCCAGTACTTC. The chain couples TRBV7-9 to TRBJ2-5; 9 bases are a match to TRBD2. The CDR3 is made up of 15 amino acids. Germline V lookup: CDR1 SEHNR, CDR2 FQNEAQ (reference sequence). J was trimmed by 7 bases and V by 5 bases; bases with no gene match: 11.

This clonotype was observed a few times. The V call is TRBV4-2, the J call TRBJ2-1; 10 bases are shared with TRBD2. The V segment lost 0 bases and the J segment 4 bases; nucleotides outside the gene matches: 3. This CDR3 has 16 amino acids. Germline V CDR1 and CDR2: LGHNA, YNFKEQ. CDR3 amino acids: CASSQDWTSGYNEQFF. CDR3 nucleotides: TGTGCCAGCAGCCAAGATTGGACTAGCGGTTACAATGAGCAGTTCTTC.

This clonotype has just one count. This sequence joins TRBV7-2 and TRBJ1-4; a possible D gene is TRBD1 (6 bases). The CDR3 contains 15 residues. Germline V gives CDR1 SGHTA, CDR2 FQGNSA. Trimming pared 7 bases from V and 5 bases from J, leaving 17 bases between. The CDR3, as DNA: TGTGCCAGCACCATATGGGGAGGGGGAAATGAAAAACTGTTTTTT. Its translation: CASTIWGGGNEKLFF. The full variable domain, completed using reference TRBV7-2 and TRBJ1-4, is GAGVSQSPSNKVTEKGKDVELRCDPISGHTALYWYRQSLGQGLEFLIYFQGNSAPDKSGLPSDRFSAERTGGSVSTLTIQRTQQEDSAVYLCASTIWGGGNEKLFFGSGTQLSVL.

This clonotype was seen more than once but under ten times. The CDR3 DNA reads TGTGCCAGCAGCCAAATGGTTAGCTACGAAACCCAGTACTTC. Protein: CASSQMVSYETQYF. J is TRBJ2-5 and V is TRBV3-1; D uncertain. V was cut by 2 bases and J by 8 bases, with 15 bases left in between. This CDR3 has 14 residues. Looked up from germline, CDR1 is LGHDT and CDR2 is YNNKEL (reference sequence).

Remarks on this clonotype: One end of the junction does not line up with germline, which may come from a read error. The CDR3 loop reads CAGSPGPSSGNEQYF. The CDR3 bases are TGCGCCGGCAGCCCCGGGCCCTCTAGCGGCAATGAGCAGTACTTC. The V gene is TRBV5-1, the J gene TRBJ2-5, with 7 positions matching TRBD2. In germline, CDR1 is SGHRS, CDR2 YFSETQ. The CDR3 has 15 amino acids.

The chain employs TRBV20-1 and TRBJ2-7; D perhaps matches TRBD2 (6 bases). The DNA end is a closer match to TRBJ2-4, so the J assignment may be wrong. The CDR3 covers 18 residues. Germline CDR1 is DFQATT and CDR2 is SNEGSKA (reference sequence). In nucleotides, the CDR3 is TGCAGTGCTAGAGATCGTCGGCGACCCACGGGGGAGAAAAACATTCAGTACTTC. Its protein is CSARDRRRPTGEKNIQYF.